Below are 11 T cell receptor beta chains sequenced from a single sample in a study of blood T cell repertoires in COVID-19 (dated by TCRdb to about 2020). The receptor library was made with the immunoSEQ multiplex PCR assay. TCRdb retrieved this table from immuneACCESS and kept in-frame rearrangements only. Not all clones are present; in checked studies, unresolved V genes account for under half, and no reason is known for the remainder. Here the sample has 300,000 to 350,000 clones; roughly 90% occur a single time. Around 4.3% of the sample rests with the top ten. The specimen was PBMCs or T cells enriched from blood (not recorded which). The origin of the receptors is a young woman with acute COVID-19.

This rearrangement joins TRBV7-2 to TRBJ1-6, with a weak D call TRBD1 (6 bases). The germline V gene encodes CDR1 SGHTA and CDR2 FQGNSA. V lost 2 bases and J lost 7, with 15 bases in between. This CDR3 is 16 amino acids long. In nucleotides, the CDR3 is TGTGCCAGCAGCTTACCCCGAGGGACACAGAATTCACCCCTCCACTTT. This encodes CASSLPRGTQNSPLHF.

This sequence joins TRBV7-9 and TRBJ1-3; D remains ambiguous. The CDR3 is made up of 16 amino acids. Deletions cut 6 bases from V and 4 bases from J, with 19 bases between. Germline V gene sequence: CDR1 SEHNR, CDR2 FQNEAQ (reference sequence). The CDR3 is CASSLALLEGGNTIYF. The CDR3 DNA sequence: TGTGCCAGCAGTTTGGCTCTCCTGGAGGGCGGAAACACCATATATTTT.

This chain joins TRBV6-5 and TRBJ1-2; 8 nucleotides match TRBD1. Germline V gene lookup returns CDR1 MNHEY and CDR2 SVGAGI. The CDR3 consists of 14 residues. Germline trimming cut 6 bases from V and 3 bases from J; bases unmatched to any gene: 6. DNA for the CDR3: TGTGCCAGCAGCAACGGACAGGGTGACTATGGCTACACCTTC. This sequence encodes CASSNGQGDYGYTF.

The rearrangement links TRBV7-8 to TRBJ2-3; D uncertain. Germline lookup yields CDR1 SGHVS and CDR2 FQNEAQ. Trimming took 1 base from V and 0 from J, leaving 11 bases between them. CDR3 size: 16 residues. CDR3 amino acids: CASSLESTPSTDTQYF. CDR3 nucleotides: TGTGCCAGCAGCTTAGAAAGCACCCCTAGCACAGATACGCAGTATTTT.

This clone was recorded only once. The rearrangement uses TRBV6-5 and TRBJ1-2; D is unresolved. This CDR3 is built from 12 residues. V was clipped by 7 bases and J by 1 base, with 7 bases between them. CDR1 and CDR2 (germline): MNHEY, SVGAGI. The CDR3 loop reads CASTAGNYGYTF. The CDR3 DNA sequence: TGTGCCAGCACTGCGGGTAACTATGGCTACACCTTC.

The chain is built from TRBV14 and TRBJ2-7; TRBD2 agrees at 9 bases. The length of the CDR3 is 15 residues. J lost 5 bases, V lost 1 base, and 6 bases had no gene match. CDR1 is SGHDN and CDR2 is FVKESK in the germline V gene. The chain's CDR3 is CASSQGGLAKHEQYF. The CDR3 DNA reads as TGTGCCAGCAGCCAAGGTGGACTAGCGAAGCACGAGCAGTACTTC.

V is TRBV29-1 and J is TRBJ1-1; D remains unclear. CDR3 length: 12 amino acids. V was shortened by 7 bases and J by 3 bases, with 12 bases between the two germline ends. Germline-derived CDR1 and CDR2 are SQVTM and ANQGSEA. CDR3 amino acids: CSGRRVDTEAFF. As DNA, the CDR3 is TGCAGCGGTCGAAGAGTTGACACTGAAGCTTTCTTT.

The chain carries TRBV10-3 and TRBJ1-1; D gene ambiguous. Germline CDR1 is ENHRY and CDR2 is SYGVKD. V lost 3 bases, J lost 3 bases, and 11 bases lay in between. The CDR3 consists of 14 residues. Here the CDR3 DNA reads TGTGCCATCAGTGATATGGGAGAGCACACTGAAGCTTTCTTT. Its protein is CAISDMGEHTEAFF.

The chain has TRBV28 and TRBJ1-4, with D perhaps matching TRBD1 (6 bases). From germline, CDR1 is MDHEN and CDR2 SYDVKM. The V end was cut by 3 bases, the J end by 9 bases, with 14 bases between. CDR3 length equals 14 residues. The CDR3 DNA sequence: TGTGCCAGCAGTTTGGGGGCCGAAGGTAAAAAACTGTTTTTT. Residues: CASSLGAEGKKLFF.

The rearrangement links TRBV5-4 to TRBJ2-7, with 7 bases identical to TRBD2. Germline V gene lookup returns CDR1 SGHNT and CDR2 YYREEE (reference sequence). The junction had 10 bases not matched to a gene; V was cut back by 2 bases and J by 5 bases. This CDR3 contains 15 residues. This CDR3 is CASSLGGRSLHEQYF. For the CDR3, the DNA is TGTGCCAGCAGCTTAGGCGGGAGATCCTTACACGAGCAGTACTTC.

V gene TRBV3-1 (or the pseudogene TRBV3-2) combines with J gene TRBJ1-5, with no clear D. The CDR3 covers 12 residues. Trimming removed 0 bases from V and 7 bases from J, with 4 bases in between. Germline assignment: CDR1 LGHDT and CDR2 YNNKEL (reference sequence). In DNA form, the CDR3 reads TGTGCCAGCAGCCAAGACCGGCAGCCCCAGCATTTT. Its translation is CASSQDRQPQHF.